The rows below give T cell receptor beta chains drawn from one sample of a study of early T cells in non-severe SARS-CoV-2 infection. TCRdb reprocessed the 5' RACE reads with MiXCR, giving one entry per CDR3 protein. Here the sample spans tens of thousands of distinct CDR3 sequences, 9% to 15% being singletons. The material sequenced was whole blood. These receptors originate from an adult who was a healthcare worker with PCR-confirmed SARS-CoV-2 infection or an uninfected control (not recorded which). Both conserved end residues are part of each CDR3. The D gene is left open where the match is weak. Not all rows give a size; the values are once, few, many and, for expanded clones, a class.

j_call,v_call,d_call,clone_size,cdr3_aa,cdr3_nt
TRBJ2-2,TRBV6-5,TRBD1,few,CASGGQYTGELFF,TGTGCCAGCGGGGGACAGTACACCGGGGAGCTGTTTTTT
TRBJ2-5,TRBV4-2,TRBD2,many,CASSQDRGGQETQYF,TGTGCCAGCAGCCAAGATCGGGGGGGCCAAGAGACCCAGTACTTC
TRBJ2-2,TRBV5-1,TRBD2,many,CASSLEAGNTGELFF,TGCGCCAGCAGCTTGGAAGCGGGAAACACCGGGGAGCTGTTTTTT
TRBJ1-4,TRBV19,NA,many,CASSPGGTNEKLFF,TGTGCCAGTAGTCCGGGGGGCACTAATGAAAAACTGTTTTTT
TRBJ2-3,TRBV12-3/TRBV12-4,NA,NA,CASSLLPVSTDTQYF,TGTGCCAGCAGTTTACTCCCCGTGAGCACAGATACGCAGTATTTT
TRBJ2-5,TRBV11-2,NA,few,CASTVGETQYF,TGTGCCAGCACAGTTGGAGAGACCCAGTACTTC
TRBJ1-1,TRBV7-2,NA,few,CVSSLQILNTEAFF,TGTGTCAGCAGCTTACAGATTTTGAACACTGAAGCTTTCTTT
TRBJ2-1,TRBV11-2,NA,few,CASSLDPQRYRFF,TGTGCCAGCAGCTTAGACCCTCAACGGTACCGGTTCTTC
TRBJ1-5,TRBV6-2/TRBV6-3,NA,many,CASSYKRGQTHNQPQHF,TGTGCCAGCAGTTACAAGCGAGGACAGACCCACAATCAGCCCCAGCATTTT
TRBJ2-4,TRBV7-2,TRBD1,many,CASSLGQGRNIQYF,TGTGCCAGCAGCTTAGGACAGGGCCGAAACATTCAGTACTTC
TRBJ1-6,TRBV2,NA,many,CASSEVGNSPLHF,TGTGCCAGCAGCGAAGTCGGGAATTCACCCCTCCACTTT
TRBJ2-2,TRBV11-2,TRBD1,NA,CASSRLTGGFGELFF,TGTGCCAGCAGCCGATTGACAGGGGGCTTCGGGGAGCTGTTTTTT
TRBJ2-7,TRBV5-1,NA,many,CASSPGGGEDEQYF,TGCGCCAGCAGCCCCGGCGGGGGCGAGGACGAGCAGTACTTC
TRBJ1-1,TRBV20-1,NA,many,CSASESRGMATEAFF,TGCAGTGCTTCGGAGTCGCGGGGAATGGCCACTGAAGCTTTCTTT
TRBJ2-7,TRBV20-1,TRBD1,few,CSARVSPGTGGRSDEQYF,TGCAGTGCTAGAGTGTCCCCGGGGACAGGGGGACGCTCGGACGAGCAGTACTTC
TRBJ2-3,TRBV19,NA,NA,CASSTLVGSGARGTQYF,TGTGCCAGTAGTACCCTCGTTGGTTCGGGGGCCCGAGGTACGCAGTATTTT
TRBJ2-2,TRBV11-2,NA,many,CASSLVMGATGELFF,TGTGCCAGCAGCTTAGTCATGGGGGCCACCGGGGAGCTGTTTTTT
TRBJ2-2,TRBV7-3,NA,few,CASSLSVRAELFF,TGTGCCAGCAGCTTAAGCGTGAGAGCGGAGCTGTTTTTT
TRBJ2-2,TRBV6-5,NA,NA,CASLTRDPKGPNTGELFF,TGTGCCAGCCTGACTCGGGACCCTAAAGGACCCAACACCGGGGAGCTGTTTTTT